This TCR beta chain was captured by sequencing in a study of blood T cells in healthy people across ages. A second 7 to 11 cycle PCR used barcoded and J-beta primers. TCRdb redid the calling of the 5' RACE reads with MiXCR, one entry per CDR3 protein. The profile covers more than 900,000 distinct CDR3 sequences, with almost 30% appearing a single time and about 9.4% taken by the ten largest. CDR3 size: 15 residues. The V gene lost 3 bases and the J gene lost 4 bases, with 13 bases spanning the gap. Per the germline V gene, CDR1 is MNHEY and CDR2 is SMNVEV (reference sequence). These same records also appear under a second study, on T cells of mothers and their children. From that second work: Overlap ran slightly, non-significantly higher for related than unrelated mother-child pairs.

Sample: blood. This rearrangement joins TRBV27 to TRBJ2-1; D is undetermined. The origin of this receptor is a woman between 40 and 55 years old in good health. The CDR3 DNA sequence: TGTGCCAGCAGTTTTTTCGCAGTGGGATACAATGAGCAGTTCTTC. Translating it yields CASSFFAVGYNEQFF.